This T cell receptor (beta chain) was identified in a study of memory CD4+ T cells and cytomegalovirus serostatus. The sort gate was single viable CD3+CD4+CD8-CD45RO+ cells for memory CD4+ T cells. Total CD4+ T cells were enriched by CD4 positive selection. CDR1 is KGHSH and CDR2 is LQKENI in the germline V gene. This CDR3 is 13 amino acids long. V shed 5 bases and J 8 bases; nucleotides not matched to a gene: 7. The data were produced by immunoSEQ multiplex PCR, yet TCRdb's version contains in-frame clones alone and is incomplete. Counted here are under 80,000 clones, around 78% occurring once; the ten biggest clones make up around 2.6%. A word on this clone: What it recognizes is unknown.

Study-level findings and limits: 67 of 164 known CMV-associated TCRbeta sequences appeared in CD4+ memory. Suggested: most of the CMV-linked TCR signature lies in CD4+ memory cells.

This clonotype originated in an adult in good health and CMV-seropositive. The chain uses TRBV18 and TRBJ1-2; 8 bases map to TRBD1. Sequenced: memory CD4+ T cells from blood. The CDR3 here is CASSVDREKGYTF. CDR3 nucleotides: TGTGCCAGCTCAGTGGACAGGGAGAAGGGCTACACCTTC.